This T cell receptor (beta chain) was identified in a study of cytomegalovirus exposure and HLA in healthy donors. In regard to this clone: Its antigen remains unidentified.

Study-wide points: Looking again later, the authors saw that most CMV-associated TCR beta chains seemed HLA-restricted. It emerged from a later analysis that several of the most significant clusters appeared to be linked to common viral pathogens.

The PCR used 60 Vbeta and 13 Jbeta primers. Assay used: immunoSEQ multiplex PCR; TCRdb lists only in-frame clones, some missing. The sample lists about 95,000 clones; about 75% were seen once. All donors participated as healthy donors of bone marrow. Trimming stripped 8 bases from V and 0 bases from J, with 10 bases between. The V gene's germline CDR1 is LNHDA and CDR2 SQIVND (reference sequence). This CDR3 region has 13 residues. This clonotype originated in a woman aged 40-49 years in good health and CMV-seronegative. The sequenced sample was PBMCs. J is TRBJ1-1 and V is TRBV19, with D uncertain. DNA of the CDR3: TGTGCCAGTGCTGCGAGTATGAACACTGAAGCTTTCTTT. This sequence encodes CASAASMNTEAFF.